This record concerns one TCR beta chain sequence. The antigen remains unidentified. Survey-level resolution applied to immunoSEQ assay v3.0. This table comes from immunoSEQ multiplex PCR, and its TCRdb copy is limited to in-frame clones, with some not included. This table holds 34,000 or so clones, approximately 85% found once. In the United States, treatment was given to all participants with HIV. This CDR3 is built from 13 residues. Germline CDR1 is SGHTS and CDR2 is YDEGEE. Trimming took 1 base from V and 2 from J, leaving 6 bases between them. This specimen comes from a study of long-term antiretroviral therapy in people with HIV. Points from the study as a whole: Collection spanned 2004 to 2017; ART regimens may be less effective than current ones. Post-ART diversity increased but stayed below transplant donor controls.

Sequenced here: unsorted PBMCs, sampled roughly 2.8 years before starting antiretroviral therapy. This rearrangement joins TRBV5-8 to TRBJ1-2; D remains ambiguous. The receptor's source is a woman younger than 45 with HIV. The CDR3 here is CASSLLVNYGYTF. CDR3 nucleotides: TGTGCCAGCAGCTTGCTCGTAAACTATGGCTACACCTTC.